The 12 T cell receptor beta chains below come from one sample, sequenced in a study of T cell responses to AZD1222 COVID-19 vaccine. Clones were sequenced by immunoSEQ multiplex PCR, and TCRdb holds only the in-frame ones, with some missing. The sample records over 100,000 clones, 88% being singletons. Source: peripheral blood, taken on day 0 of MenACWY control vaccination. The receptor source for this set is an adult in good health.

The rearrangement links TRBV6-2 or TRBV6-3 to TRBJ2-2; tentatively, D is TRBD1 (6 bases). The V gene lost 5 bases and the J gene lost 9 bases, with 16 bases spanning the gap. The CDR3 runs 14 residues. The germline gives CDR1 MNHEY, CDR2 SVGEGT. The CDR3 protein is CASSPRTETRELFF. Here the CDR3 DNA reads TGTGCCAGCAGTCCACGGACAGAAACCCGGGAGCTGTTTTTT.

Comments on this clone: Other DNA sequences in the same sample also yield this CDR3. The rearrangement links TRBV12-3 or TRBV12-4 to TRBJ1-5; no firm D call. There are 12 residues in the CDR3. V lost 3 bases and J lost 4, with 4 bases in between. The chain's CDR3 is CASSLTNQPQHF. CDR3 sequence (DNA): TGTGCCAGCAGTTTGACGAATCAGCCCCAGCATTTT.

This chain connects TRBV29-1 to TRBJ2-2; tentative D call: TRBD2 (5 bases). The germline CDR1 and CDR2 sequences are SQVTM and ANQGSEA. The CDR3 extends over 15 amino acids. Trimming took 1 base from V and 6 from J, leaving 15 bases between them. CDR3 protein: CSVEGGFVGAGELFF. Written as DNA, the CDR3 is TGCAGCGTTGAAGGAGGTTTCGTCGGGGCCGGGGAGCTGTTTTTT.

The rearrangement joins TRBV5-4 to TRBJ1-2; D is ambiguous. The CDR3 is 12 amino acids. V shed 2 bases and J shed 6 bases, with 8 bases lying between them. Germline assignment: CDR1 SGHNT and CDR2 YYREEE (reference sequence). The CDR3 nucleotides read TGTGCCAGCAGCTTACCCCCGGATGGCTACACCTTC. This gives the protein CASSLPPDGYTF.

V gene TRBV6-5 combines with J gene TRBJ1-2; D unclear. Germline V gives CDR1 MNHEY, CDR2 SVGAGI. Trimming left V 3 bases short and J 8 bases short, with 13 bases between. This CDR3 comprises 13 residues. CDR3 bases: TGTGCCAGCAGTTATTCCACTGGGGAGGGCTACACCTTC. It codes for CASSYSTGEGYTF.

This chain connects TRBV28 to TRBJ2-2; no firm D call. Trimming cost V 6 bases and J 1 base, with 9 bases left between them. The CDR3 is 14 residues long. CDR1 and CDR2 (germline): MDHEN, SYDVKM. CDR3 in DNA: TGTGCCAGCAGCCAATCAGGGAACACCGGGGAGCTGTTTTTT. It translates to CASSQSGNTGELFF.

V gene TRBV6-5 combines with J gene TRBJ2-7; D is ambiguous. V was cut by 10 bases and J by 4 bases, with 11 bases left in between. Germline V CDR1 and CDR2: MNHEY, SVGAGI. The CDR3 extends over 11 amino acids. CDR3 loop: CATRTNYEQYF. The CDR3 coding sequence is TGTGCCACCAGGACGAATTACGAGCAGTACTTC.

CDR3 sequence reads: CSASRGFRYGYTF. The CDR3 DNA follows: TGCAGTGCTAGTAGAGGATTTCGCTATGGCTACACCTTC. The V and J genes are TRBV20-1 and TRBJ1-2; no reliable D call. Per germline, CDR1 DFQATT and CDR2 SNEGSKA (reference sequence). The CDR3 runs to 13 residues. Trimming took 3 bases from V and 4 from J, leaving 12 bases between them.

The V call is TRBV28, the J call TRBJ1-1, with D unclear. The germline CDR1 and CDR2 sequences are MDHEN and SYDVKM. The CDR3 runs 13 residues. V was cut by 4 bases and J by 4 bases, with 10 bases left in between. Here the CDR3 reads CASSSVGVTEAFF. The CDR3 coding sequence is TGTGCCAGCAGTTCCGTCGGGGTCACTGAAGCTTTCTTT.

This clone was detected a few times. V is TRBV4-2 and J is TRBJ2-7; 10 bases are a match to TRBD1. Looked up from germline, CDR1 is LGHNA and CDR2 is YNFKEQ. The CDR3 runs to 14 residues. J lost 5 bases, V lost 4 bases, and 5 bases had no gene match. CDR3 residues: CASSLGQGGDEQYF. For the CDR3, the DNA is TGTGCCAGCAGCCTCGGACAGGGGGGAGACGAGCAGTACTTC.

The chain couples TRBV7-9 to TRBJ1-2, with D hard to call. Trimming shortened V by 1 base and J by 4 bases, and 10 bases separated the two germline ends. Germline CDR1 and CDR2: SEHNR and FQNEAQ (reference sequence). The CDR3 runs 14 residues. CDR3: CASSLDPGTYGYTF. DNA of the CDR3: TGTGCCAGCAGCTTAGATCCGGGCACCTATGGCTACACCTTC.

This chain's CDR3 is CASSLFGGGTDTQYF. The CDR3 bases are TGTGCCAGCAGCTTATTCGGGGGCGGAACAGATACGCAGTATTTT. The rearrangement links TRBV7-2 to TRBJ2-3, with D perhaps being TRBD1 or TRBD2 (6 bases each). This CDR3 comprises 15 residues. V shed 2 bases and J shed 3 bases, with 12 bases lying between them. From germline, CDR1 is SGHTA and CDR2 FQGNSA.